Following are 27 T cell receptor beta chains from one sample sequenced in a study of blood T cell repertoires in COVID-19 (dated by TCRdb to 2019 to 2021). Libraries were prepared through the immunoSEQ multiplex PCR assay. Not all clones reach the TCRdb copy of this immuneACCESS table, which keeps in-frame sequences only. Checked studies attribute under half of the gap to unresolved V genes and leave the rest unexplained. A total of about 160,000 clones appear in this sample, 80% to 85% of them only once. The top ten constitute approximately 8.4% of the sample. Sequencing was carried out using PBMCs or T cells enriched from blood (not recorded which). Source of these receptors: a woman aged 50 to 60 who had recovered from COVID-19.

This clone has only one observation. The genes are TRBV15 and TRBJ1-1, with D unresolved. The germline V gene encodes CDR1 LNHNV and CDR2 YYDKDF (reference sequence). This CDR3 contains 14 residues. V lost 0 bases and J 5 bases, leaving 10 bases between the germline ends. The CDR3 protein is CATSRDPGRTEAFF. CDR3 nucleotides: TGTGCCACCAGCAGAGATCCGGGAAGGACTGAAGCTTTCTTT. The full variable domain, its missing parts supplied by reference TRBV15 and TRBJ1-1, is DAMVIQNPRYQVTQFGKPVTLSCSQTLNHNVMYWYQQKSSQAPKLLFHYYDKDFNNEADTPDNFQSRRPNTSFCFLDIRSPGLGDTAMYLCATSRDPGRTEAFFGQGTRLTVV.

This chain uses TRBV2 with TRBJ2-7; D remains ambiguous. Germline-derived CDR1 and CDR2 are SNHLY and FYNNEI. This CDR3 contains 14 residues. Trimming removed 6 bases at V and 2 bases at J, with 14 bases between. Here the CDR3 reads CASSLQLITYEQYF. CDR3 in DNA: TGTGCCAGCAGCTTGCAGTTGATTACCTACGAGCAGTACTTC.

The chain uses TRBV7-9 and TRBJ1-4, with D uncertain. Germline lookup yields CDR1 SEHNR and CDR2 FQNEAQ (reference sequence). CDR3 length: 14 amino acids. With 4 bases removed from V and 8 bases from J, the gap between germline ends came to 14 bases. CDR3 nucleotides: TGTGCCAGCAGCTCCGGTCTTCCGGGGGAAAAACTGTTTTTT. Protein: CASSSGLPGEKLFF.

This chain joins TRBV4-1 and TRBJ2-7, with unresolved D. Germline CDR1 MGHRA, CDR2 YSYEKL. Trimming took 0 bases from V and 0 from J, leaving 12 bases between them. CDR3 size: 16 residues. The CDR3 loop reads CASSQDTDQSSYEQYF. DNA for the CDR3: TGCGCCAGCAGCCAAGATACAGACCAAAGCTCCTACGAGCAGTACTTC.

The genes are TRBV25-1 and TRBJ1-5; D is unclear. This CDR3 has 14 amino acids. Germline loops: CDR1 MGHDK, CDR2 SYGVNS. The germline V and J ends were trimmed by 4 bases and 0 bases, with 7 bases remaining between them. In DNA, the CDR3 is TGTGCCAGCAGTGCGGGGTATAGCAATCAGCCCCAGCATTTT. It translates to CASSAGYSNQPQHF.

In DNA form, the CDR3 reads TGTGCCAGCAGCCTACAGGGGAACTATGGCTACACCTTC. Translation gives CASSLQGNYGYTF. The chain couples TRBV3-1 (or the pseudogene TRBV3-2) to TRBJ1-2; the match to TRBD1 covers 7 bases. Germline CDR1 is LGHDT and CDR2 is YNNKEL (reference sequence). J gave up 2 bases and V 4 bases, and 1 base lay outside the gene matches. The CDR3 is made up of 13 amino acids.

The chain couples TRBV11-2 to TRBJ2-4, with D maybe TRBD2 (6 bases). Germline CDR1 reads SGHAT; CDR2 reads FQNNGV. There are 15 residues in the CDR3. V was trimmed by 1 base and J by 3 bases, leaving 10 bases between them. CDR3 nucleotides: TGTGCCAGCAGCTTAGGGGGACTCGGCAAAAACATTCAGTACTTC. Residues: CASSLGGLGKNIQYF.

The chain combines TRBV7-2 with TRBJ1-3; TRBD1 matches 8 bases. The CDR3 totals 16 residues. Per the germline V gene, CDR1 is SGHTA and CDR2 is FQGNSA. J lost 0 bases, V lost 1 base, and 2 bases had no gene match. Here the CDR3 DNA reads TGTGCCAGCAGCTTAGTTACAGGGGGCTCTGGAAACACCATATATTTT. Its protein is CASSLVTGGSGNTIYF.

This chain connects TRBV18 to TRBJ2-3; TRBD1 matches at 7 bases. The CDR3 runs to 15 residues. The germline CDR1 and CDR2 sequences are KGHSH and LQKENI. Trimming cost V 5 bases and J 4 bases; bases outside gene matches: 9. CDR3 sequence (DNA): TGTGCCAGCTCAGCTCGCCAGGGGGATTCAGATACGCAGTATTTT. Its translation is CASSARQGDSDTQYF.

The J gene is TRBJ2-7, the V gene TRBV7-9; 7 nucleotides agree with TRBD1. V was clipped by 5 bases and J by 5 bases; unmatched bases: 9. The CDR3 consists of 14 residues. Germline V gene data show CDR1 as SEHNR and CDR2 as FQNEAQ (reference sequence). In nucleotides, the CDR3 is TGTGCCAGCAGCCCGGACAGGAAGAACGACGAGCAGTACTTC. Amino acids: CASSPDRKNDEQYF.

The rearrangement links TRBV18 to TRBJ2-7; 8 bases map to TRBD1. The CDR3 is 14 residues long. Germline CDR1 and CDR2: KGHSH and LQKENI. The J segment lost 7 bases and the V segment lost 4 bases, leaving 9 bases of the junction unmatched. In DNA, the CDR3 is TGTGCCAGCTCACTGGGCAGGGGGCGTGGAGAGCAGTACTTC. It yields the protein CASSLGRGRGEQYF.

This rearrangement joins TRBV29-1 to TRBJ2-1, with a tentative D call TRBD1 (6 bases). The CDR3 spans 14 residues. V was trimmed by 6 bases and J by 4 bases, leaving 16 bases between them. Germline assignment: CDR1 SQVTM and CDR2 ANQGSEA. CDR3 amino acids: CSVYTPDRYNEQFF. CDR3 sequence (DNA): TGCAGCGTCTACACTCCCGACAGGTACAATGAGCAGTTCTTC.

The rearrangement uses TRBV7-2 and TRBJ2-7, with D tentatively TRBD2 (6 bases). Germline CDR1 SGHTA, CDR2 FQGNSA. The CDR3 covers 15 residues. V shed 1 base and J shed 1 base, with 11 bases lying between them. This CDR3 is CASSLDGTASYEQYF. For the CDR3, the DNA is TGTGCCAGCAGCTTAGACGGGACTGCGTCCTACGAGCAGTACTTC. The full variable domain, in which reference TRBV7-2 and TRBJ2-7 provide the parts outside the CDR3, is GAGVSQSPSNKVTEKGKDVELRCDPISGHTALYWYRQSLGQGLEFLIYFQGNSAPDKSGLPSDRFSAERTGGSVSTLTIQRTQQEDSAVYLCASSLDGTASYEQYFGPGTRLTVT.

In its sample, this clone was seen once. V gene TRBV27 combines with J gene TRBJ1-5; D may be TRBD1 (6 bases). Trimming took 5 bases from V and 4 from J, leaving 18 bases between them. The CDR3 covers 16 residues. CDR1 and CDR2 from the germline V gene are MNHEY and SMNVEV (reference sequence). The CDR3 is CASSTNREGENQPQHF. The DNA for the CDR3 is TGTGCCAGCAGTACTAACAGGGAGGGGGAAAATCAGCCCCAGCATTTT.

The J gene is TRBJ2-2, the V gene TRBV3-1 (or the pseudogene TRBV3-2), with a tentative D call TRBD2 (7 bases). The CDR3 has 17 amino acids. CDR1 is LGHDT and CDR2 is YNNKEL in the germline V gene (reference sequence). Trimming took 1 base from V and 3 from J, leaving 15 bases between them. The CDR3 DNA reads as TGTGCCAGCAGCCAAGTCTCGCGGGGGCCTTACACCGGGGAGCTGTTTTTT. Translated, it gives CASSQVSRGPYTGELFF.

This chain joins TRBV19 and TRBJ1-3, with 7 bases matching TRBD1. This CDR3 is 14 amino acids long. V shed 4 bases, J shed 4 bases, and the junction held 4 bases outside the gene matches. Germline loops: CDR1 LNHDA, CDR2 SQIVND (reference sequence). CDR3 residues: CASSTGTVGNTIYF. For the CDR3, the DNA is TGTGCCAGTAGTACCGGGACAGTCGGAAACACCATATATTTT.

The V and J genes are TRBV28 and TRBJ1-2; 8 nucleotides line up with TRBD1. Germline V CDR1 and CDR2: MDHEN, SYDVKM. The CDR3 contains 15 residues. The ends lost 6 bases at V and 8 bases at J; junction bases unmatched: 14. For the CDR3, the DNA is TGTGCCAGCAGCGAACCCCTGACAGGGGCTAAAGGCTACACCTTC. This sequence encodes CASSEPLTGAKGYTF.

CDR3 sequence reads: CASSNRANSPLHF. The CDR3 coding sequence is TGCGCCAGCTCTAACAGGGCCAATTCACCCCTCCACTTT. The rearrangement uses TRBV10-1 and TRBJ1-6, with a possible D match to TRBD1 (6 bases). V lost 8 bases and J lost 7, with 12 bases in between. In germline, CDR1 is WNHNN, CDR2 SYGVQD (reference sequence). There are 13 residues in the CDR3.

The rearrangement joins TRBV7-3 to TRBJ2-3; a weak D match, TRBD1 (6 bases). The length of the CDR3 is 15 residues. The germline V and J ends were trimmed by 5 bases and 2 bases, with 14 bases remaining between them. CDR1 is SGHTA and CDR2 is FQGTGA in the germline V gene. The CDR3 reads CASSMTGHATDTQYF. CDR3 bases: TGTGCCAGCAGCATGACAGGACACGCCACAGATACGCAGTATTTT.

The chain joins TRBV7-9 to TRBJ2-5; D might be TRBD2 (5 bases). CDR1 SEHNR and CDR2 FQNEAQ come from the germline V gene (reference sequence). V lost 3 bases and J lost 4, with 9 bases in between. The CDR3 sequence is 13 residues long. CDR3 bases: TGTGCCAGCAGCTTCAGCGGAAGAGAGACCCAGTACTTC. Protein sequence: CASSFSGRETQYF.

This chain connects TRBV6-2 or TRBV6-3 to TRBJ1-1, with 8 nucleotides matching TRBD1. The CDR3 is 14 amino acids. Germline CDR1 is MNHEY and CDR2 is SVGEGT. With V trimmed by 5 bases and J by 5 bases, 7 bases remained unmatched. CDR3 amino acids: CASSTPDRETEAFF. In DNA, the CDR3 is TGTGCCAGCAGTACCCCGGACAGGGAGACTGAAGCTTTCTTT.

This clone was seen once. The J gene is TRBJ2-5, the V gene TRBV18; 7 nucleotides line up with TRBD1. V shed 6 bases and J 0 bases; nucleotides not matched to a gene: 4. Germline V gene lookup returns CDR1 KGHSH and CDR2 LQKENI. The CDR3 covers 14 residues. The DNA of the CDR3 is TGTGCCAGCTCCCCGGGACAGCACCAAGAGACCCAGTACTTC. Protein: CASSPGQHQETQYF.

The V and J genes are TRBV3-1 (or the pseudogene TRBV3-2) and TRBJ2-7; 10 bases map to TRBD2. Germline CDR1 and CDR2: LGHDT and YNNKEL (reference sequence). CDR3 size: 15 residues. The trim removed 0 bases at V and 2 bases at J, leaving 1 base unmatched. CDR3 bases: TGTGCCAGCAGCCAAGACCTAGCGGGGGCCTACGAGCAGTACTTC. Translated: CASSQDLAGAYEQYF.

CDR3 loop: CAISDADGYTF. The CDR3 nucleotides are TGTGCCATCAGTGATGCGGATGGCTACACCTTC. J is TRBJ1-2 and V is TRBV10-3; the D is unclear. Between the trimmed V and J ends, which lost 3 bases and 6 bases, there was a span of 5 bases. This CDR3 is built from 11 residues. CDR1 and CDR2 (germline): ENHRY, SYGVKD.

The rearrangement joins TRBV3-1 (or the pseudogene TRBV3-2) to TRBJ2-5, with 9 bases lining up with TRBD2. V trimming: 11 bases; J trimming: 7 bases; junction bases outside the gene matches: 14. The CDR3 has 14 amino acids. Germline V gives CDR1 LGHDT, CDR2 YNNKEL (reference sequence). The CDR3 spells CAPRHGRGGPTQYF. The DNA of the CDR3 is TGTGCCCCCCGCCACGGGCGGGGGGGGCCGACCCAGTACTTC.

The V call is TRBV6-2 or TRBV6-3, the J call TRBJ2-1, with TRBD1 identical over 10 bases. V shed 5 bases, J shed 6 bases, and the junction held 4 bases outside the gene matches. The CDR3 consists of 14 residues. CDR1 MNHEY and CDR2 SVGEGT come from the germline V gene. The CDR3 nucleotides read TGTGCCAGCAGTAAGGGACAGGGGACCAATGAGCAGTTCTTC. Translation: CASSKGQGTNEQFF.

CDR3: CASSLSGDSNQPQHF. In DNA form, the CDR3 reads TGTGCCAGCAGCTTATCGGGGGATAGCAATCAGCCCCAGCATTTT. V is TRBV7-2 and J is TRBJ1-5, with D perhaps TRBD1 (5 bases). V dropped 2 bases and J dropped 0 bases, with 8 bases sitting between them. Germline CDR1 and CDR2: SGHTA and FQGNSA. The CDR3 is 15 residues long.